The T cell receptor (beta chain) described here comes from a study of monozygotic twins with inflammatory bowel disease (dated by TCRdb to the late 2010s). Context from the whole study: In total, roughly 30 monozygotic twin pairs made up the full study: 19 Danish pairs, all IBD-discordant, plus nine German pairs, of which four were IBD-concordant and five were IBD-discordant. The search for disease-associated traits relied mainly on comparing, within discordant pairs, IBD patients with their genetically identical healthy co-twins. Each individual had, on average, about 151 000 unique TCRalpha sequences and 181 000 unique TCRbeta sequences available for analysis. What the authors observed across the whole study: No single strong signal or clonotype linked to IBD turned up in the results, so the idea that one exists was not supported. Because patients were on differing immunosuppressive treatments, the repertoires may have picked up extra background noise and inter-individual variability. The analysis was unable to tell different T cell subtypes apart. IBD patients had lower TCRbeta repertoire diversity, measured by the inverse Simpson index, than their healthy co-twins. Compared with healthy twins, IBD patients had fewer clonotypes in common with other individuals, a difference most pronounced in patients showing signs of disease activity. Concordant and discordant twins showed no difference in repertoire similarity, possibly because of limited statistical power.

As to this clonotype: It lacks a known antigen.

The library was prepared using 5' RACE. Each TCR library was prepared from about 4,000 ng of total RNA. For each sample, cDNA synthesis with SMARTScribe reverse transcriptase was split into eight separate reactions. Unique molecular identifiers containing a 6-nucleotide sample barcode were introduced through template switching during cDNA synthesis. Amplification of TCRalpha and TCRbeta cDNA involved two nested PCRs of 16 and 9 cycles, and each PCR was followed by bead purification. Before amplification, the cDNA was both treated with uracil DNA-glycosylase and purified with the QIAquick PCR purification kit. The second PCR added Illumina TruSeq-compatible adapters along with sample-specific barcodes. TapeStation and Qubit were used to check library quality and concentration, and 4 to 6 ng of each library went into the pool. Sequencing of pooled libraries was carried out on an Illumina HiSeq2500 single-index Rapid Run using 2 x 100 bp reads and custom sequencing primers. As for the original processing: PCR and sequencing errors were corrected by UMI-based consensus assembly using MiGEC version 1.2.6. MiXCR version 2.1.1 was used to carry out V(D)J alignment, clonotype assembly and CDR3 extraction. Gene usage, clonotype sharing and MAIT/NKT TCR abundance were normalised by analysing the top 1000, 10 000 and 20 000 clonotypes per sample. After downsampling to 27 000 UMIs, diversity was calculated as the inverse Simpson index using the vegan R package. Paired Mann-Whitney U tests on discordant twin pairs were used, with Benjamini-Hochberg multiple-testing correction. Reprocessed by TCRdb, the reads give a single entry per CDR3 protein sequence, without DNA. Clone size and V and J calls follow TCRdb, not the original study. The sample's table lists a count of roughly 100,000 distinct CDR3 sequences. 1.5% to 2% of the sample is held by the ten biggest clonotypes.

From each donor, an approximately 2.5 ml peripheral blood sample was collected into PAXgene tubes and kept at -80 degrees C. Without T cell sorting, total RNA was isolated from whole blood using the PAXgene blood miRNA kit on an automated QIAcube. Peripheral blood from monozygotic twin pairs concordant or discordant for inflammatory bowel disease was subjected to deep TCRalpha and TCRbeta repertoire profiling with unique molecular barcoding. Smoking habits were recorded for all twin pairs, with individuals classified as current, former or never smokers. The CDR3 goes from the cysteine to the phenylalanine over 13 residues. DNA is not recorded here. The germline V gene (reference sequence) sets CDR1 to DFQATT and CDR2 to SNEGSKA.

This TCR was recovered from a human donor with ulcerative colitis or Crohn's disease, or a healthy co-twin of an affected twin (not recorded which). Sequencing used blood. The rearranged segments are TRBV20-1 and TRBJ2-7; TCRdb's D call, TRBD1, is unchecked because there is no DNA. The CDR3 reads CSAREQGEYEQYF.